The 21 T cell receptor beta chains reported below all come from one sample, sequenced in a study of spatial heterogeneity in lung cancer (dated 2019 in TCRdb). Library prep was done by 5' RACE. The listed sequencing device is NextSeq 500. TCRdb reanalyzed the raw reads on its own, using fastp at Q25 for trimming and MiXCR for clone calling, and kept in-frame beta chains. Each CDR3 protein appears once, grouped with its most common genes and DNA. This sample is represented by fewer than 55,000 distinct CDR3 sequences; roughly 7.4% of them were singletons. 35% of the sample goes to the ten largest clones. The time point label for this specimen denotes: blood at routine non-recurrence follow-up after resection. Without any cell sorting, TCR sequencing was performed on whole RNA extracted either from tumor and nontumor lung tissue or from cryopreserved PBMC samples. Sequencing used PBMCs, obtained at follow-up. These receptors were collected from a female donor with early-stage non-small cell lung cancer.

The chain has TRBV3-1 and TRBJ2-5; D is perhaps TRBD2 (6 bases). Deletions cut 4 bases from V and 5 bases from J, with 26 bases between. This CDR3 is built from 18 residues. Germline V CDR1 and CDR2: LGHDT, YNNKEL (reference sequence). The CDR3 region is CASSLQYFRTIRSETQYF. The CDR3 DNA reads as TGTGCCAGCAGCCTTCAGTATTTCCGGACTATAAGATCGGAGACCCAGTACTTC.

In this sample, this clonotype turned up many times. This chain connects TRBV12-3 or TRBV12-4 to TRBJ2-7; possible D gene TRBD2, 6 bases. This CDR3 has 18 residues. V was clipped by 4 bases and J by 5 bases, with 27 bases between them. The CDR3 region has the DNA TGTGCCAGCAGTTACTTTTTTGGGGGGTCGAGTAAAAAGGACGAGCAGTACTTC. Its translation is CASSYFFGGSSKKDEQYF.

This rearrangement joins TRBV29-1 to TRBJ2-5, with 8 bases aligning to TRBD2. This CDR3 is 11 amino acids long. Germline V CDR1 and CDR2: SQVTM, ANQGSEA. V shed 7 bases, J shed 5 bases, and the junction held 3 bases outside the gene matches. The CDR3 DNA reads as TGCAGCGGAAGACTAGCGGAGACCCAGTACTTC. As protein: CSGRLAETQYF.

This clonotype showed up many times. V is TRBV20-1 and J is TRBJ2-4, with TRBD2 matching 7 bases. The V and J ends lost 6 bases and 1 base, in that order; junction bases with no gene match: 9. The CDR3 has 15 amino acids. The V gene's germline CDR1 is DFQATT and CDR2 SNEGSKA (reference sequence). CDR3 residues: CSASHGGIAKNIQYF. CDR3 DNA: TGCAGTGCGAGTCACGGGGGGATCGCCAAAAACATTCAGTACTTC.

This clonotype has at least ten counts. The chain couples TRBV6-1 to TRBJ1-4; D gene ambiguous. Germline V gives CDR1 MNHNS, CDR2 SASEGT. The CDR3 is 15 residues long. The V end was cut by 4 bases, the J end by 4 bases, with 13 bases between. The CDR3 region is CASSGPTSNNEKLFF. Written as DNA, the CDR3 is TGTGCCAGCAGTGGACCGACATCGAATAATGAAAAACTGTTTTTT.

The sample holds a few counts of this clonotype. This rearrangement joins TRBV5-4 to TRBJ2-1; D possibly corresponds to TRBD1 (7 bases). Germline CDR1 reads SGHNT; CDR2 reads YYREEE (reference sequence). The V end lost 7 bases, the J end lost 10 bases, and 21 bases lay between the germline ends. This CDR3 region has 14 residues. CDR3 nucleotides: TGTGCCAGCCGGGACAGCCTTTCGAGCGGGGAGCAGTTCTTC. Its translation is CASRDSLSSGEQFF.

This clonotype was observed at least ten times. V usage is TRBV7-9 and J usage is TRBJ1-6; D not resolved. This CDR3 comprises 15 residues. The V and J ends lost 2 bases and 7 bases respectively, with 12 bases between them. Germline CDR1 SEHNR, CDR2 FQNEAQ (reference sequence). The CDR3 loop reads CASSLLTGSNSPLHF. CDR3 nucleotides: TGTGCCAGCAGCTTATTAACGGGCTCAAATTCACCCCTCCACTTT.

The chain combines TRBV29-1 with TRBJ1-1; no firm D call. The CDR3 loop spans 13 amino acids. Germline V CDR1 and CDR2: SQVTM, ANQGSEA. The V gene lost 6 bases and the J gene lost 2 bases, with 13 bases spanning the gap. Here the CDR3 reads CSVLINGNTEAFF. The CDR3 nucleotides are TGCAGCGTCCTCATTAATGGTAACACTGAAGCTTTCTTT.

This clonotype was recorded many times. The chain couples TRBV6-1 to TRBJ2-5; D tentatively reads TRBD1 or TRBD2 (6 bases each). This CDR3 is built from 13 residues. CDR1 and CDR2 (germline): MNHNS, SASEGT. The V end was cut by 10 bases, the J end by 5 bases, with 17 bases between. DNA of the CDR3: TGTGCCACCTCCTCTGGGGGGCCCGAGACCCAGTACTTC. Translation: CATSSGGPETQYF.

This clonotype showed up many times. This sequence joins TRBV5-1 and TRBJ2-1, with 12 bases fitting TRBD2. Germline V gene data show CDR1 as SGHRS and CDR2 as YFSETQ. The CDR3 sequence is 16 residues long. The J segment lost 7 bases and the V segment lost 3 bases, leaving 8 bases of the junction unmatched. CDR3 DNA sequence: TGCGCCAGCAGCTCCCGACTAGCGGGGGTGGGGAATGAGCAGTTCTTC. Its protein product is CASSSRLAGVGNEQFF.

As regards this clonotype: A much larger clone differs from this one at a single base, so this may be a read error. The CDR3 is CSASTPLEKLFF. For the CDR3, the DNA is TGCAGTGCTAGTACCCCGTTAGAAAAACTGTTTTTT. The chain uses TRBV20-1 and TRBJ1-4; D remains ambiguous. V shed 3 bases and J shed 8 bases, with 10 bases lying between them. Germline CDR1 is DFQATT and CDR2 is SNEGSKA (reference sequence). The CDR3 is 12 amino acids.

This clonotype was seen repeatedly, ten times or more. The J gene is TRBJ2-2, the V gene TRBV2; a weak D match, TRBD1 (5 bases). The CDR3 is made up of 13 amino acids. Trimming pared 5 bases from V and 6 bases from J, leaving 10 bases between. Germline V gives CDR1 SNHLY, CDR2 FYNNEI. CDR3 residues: CASSTGLAGELFF. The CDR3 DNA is TGTGCCAGCAGTACAGGTCTGGCCGGGGAGCTGTTTTTT.

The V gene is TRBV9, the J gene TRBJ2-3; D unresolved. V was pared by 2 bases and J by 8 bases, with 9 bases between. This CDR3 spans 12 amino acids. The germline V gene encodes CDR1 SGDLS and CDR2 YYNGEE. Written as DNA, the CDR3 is TGTGCCAGCAGCGTGGGCGGCGGTACGCAGTATTTT. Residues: CASSVGGGTQYF.

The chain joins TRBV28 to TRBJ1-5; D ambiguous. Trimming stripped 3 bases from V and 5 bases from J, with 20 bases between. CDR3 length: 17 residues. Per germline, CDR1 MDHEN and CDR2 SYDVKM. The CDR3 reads CASSFTQLSQEDQPQHF. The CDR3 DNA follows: TGTGCCAGCAGTTTCACGCAGTTATCCCAGGAGGATCAGCCCCAGCATTTT.

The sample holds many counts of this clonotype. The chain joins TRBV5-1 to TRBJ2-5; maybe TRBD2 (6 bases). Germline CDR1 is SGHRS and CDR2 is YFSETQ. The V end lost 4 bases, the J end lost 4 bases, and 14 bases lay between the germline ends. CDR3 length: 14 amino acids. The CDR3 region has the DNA TGCGCCAGCAGCGGAGGGGATCTGGGAGAGACCCAGTACTTC. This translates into CASSGGDLGETQYF.

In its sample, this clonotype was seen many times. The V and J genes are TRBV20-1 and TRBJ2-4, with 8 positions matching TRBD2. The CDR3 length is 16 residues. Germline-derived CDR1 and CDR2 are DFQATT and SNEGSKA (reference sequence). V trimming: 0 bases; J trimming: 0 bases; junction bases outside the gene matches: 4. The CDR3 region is CSARDPGGLAKNIQYF. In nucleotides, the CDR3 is TGCAGTGCTAGAGATCCGGGGGGGCTAGCCAAAAACATTCAGTACTTC.

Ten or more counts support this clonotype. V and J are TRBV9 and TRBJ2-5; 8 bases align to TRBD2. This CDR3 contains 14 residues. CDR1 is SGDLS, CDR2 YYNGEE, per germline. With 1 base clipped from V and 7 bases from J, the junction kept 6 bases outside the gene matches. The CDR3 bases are TGTGCCAGCAGCGTAACTAGCGGCGACGCGACCCAGTACTTC. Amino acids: CASSVTSGDATQYF. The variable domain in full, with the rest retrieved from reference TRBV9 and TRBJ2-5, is DSGVTQTPKHLITATGQRVTLRCSPRSGDLSVYWYQQSLDQGLQFLIQYYNGEERAKGNILERFSAQQFPDLHSELNLSSLELGDSALYFCASSVTSGDATQYFGPGTRLLVL.

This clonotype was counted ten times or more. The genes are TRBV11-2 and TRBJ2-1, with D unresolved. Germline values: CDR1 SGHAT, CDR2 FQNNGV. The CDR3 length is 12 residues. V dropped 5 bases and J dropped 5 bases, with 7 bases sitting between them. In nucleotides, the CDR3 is TGTGCCAGCAGCCGGGCCGACAATGAGCAGTTCTTC. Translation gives CASSRADNEQFF.

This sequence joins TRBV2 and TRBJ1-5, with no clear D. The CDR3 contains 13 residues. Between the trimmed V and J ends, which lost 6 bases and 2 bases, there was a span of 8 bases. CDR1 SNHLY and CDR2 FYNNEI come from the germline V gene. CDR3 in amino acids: CASRSWGNQPQHF. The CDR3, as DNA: TGTGCCAGCAGAAGTTGGGGCAATCAGCCCCAGCATTTT. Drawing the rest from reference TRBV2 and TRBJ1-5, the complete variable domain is EPEVTQTPSHQVTQMGQEVILRCVPISNHLYFYWYRQILGQKVEFLVSFYNNEISEKSEIFDDQFSVERPDGSNFTLKIRSTKLEDSAMYFCASRSWGNQPQHFGDGTRLSIL.

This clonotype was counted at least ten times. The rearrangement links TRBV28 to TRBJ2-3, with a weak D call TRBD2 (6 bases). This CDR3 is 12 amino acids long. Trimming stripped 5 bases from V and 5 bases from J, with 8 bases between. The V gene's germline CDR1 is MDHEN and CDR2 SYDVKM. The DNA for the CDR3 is TGTGCCAGCAGTAGACTAGGAGATACGCAGTATTTT. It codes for CASSRLGDTQYF.

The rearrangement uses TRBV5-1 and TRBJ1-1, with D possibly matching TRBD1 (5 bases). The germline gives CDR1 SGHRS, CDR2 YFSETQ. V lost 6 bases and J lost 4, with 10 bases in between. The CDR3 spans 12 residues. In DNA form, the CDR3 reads TGCGCCAGCACACTTCAGGGCACTGAAGCTTTCTTT. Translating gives CASTLQGTEAFF.